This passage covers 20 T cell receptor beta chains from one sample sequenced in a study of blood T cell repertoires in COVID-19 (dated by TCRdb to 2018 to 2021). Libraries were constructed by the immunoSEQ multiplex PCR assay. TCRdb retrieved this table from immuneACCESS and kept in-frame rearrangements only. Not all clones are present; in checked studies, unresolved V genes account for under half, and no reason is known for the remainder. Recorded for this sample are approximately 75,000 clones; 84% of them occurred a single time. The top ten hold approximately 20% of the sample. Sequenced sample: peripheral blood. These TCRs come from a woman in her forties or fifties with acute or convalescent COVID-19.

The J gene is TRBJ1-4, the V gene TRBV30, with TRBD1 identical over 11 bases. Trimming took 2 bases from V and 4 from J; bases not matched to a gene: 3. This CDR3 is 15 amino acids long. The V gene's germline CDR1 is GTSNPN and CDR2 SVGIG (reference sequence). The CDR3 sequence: CAWSLGTGGNEKLFF. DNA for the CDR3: TGTGCCTGGAGTTTGGGGACAGGGGGTAATGAAAAACTGTTTTTT. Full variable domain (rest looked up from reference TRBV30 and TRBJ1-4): SQTIHQWPATLVQPVGSPLSLECTVEGTSNPNLYWYRQAAGRGLQLLFYSVGIGQISSEVPQNLSASRPQDRQFILSSKKLLLSDSGFYLCAWSLGTGGNEKLFFGSGTQLSVL.

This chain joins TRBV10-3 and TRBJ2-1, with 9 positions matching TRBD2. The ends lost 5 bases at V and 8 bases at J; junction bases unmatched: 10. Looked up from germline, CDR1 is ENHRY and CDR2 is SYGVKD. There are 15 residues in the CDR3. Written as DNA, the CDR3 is TGTGCCATCAGTAATAAAGCGGGAGGTAAGGATGAGCAGTTCTTC. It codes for CAISNKAGGKDEQFF.

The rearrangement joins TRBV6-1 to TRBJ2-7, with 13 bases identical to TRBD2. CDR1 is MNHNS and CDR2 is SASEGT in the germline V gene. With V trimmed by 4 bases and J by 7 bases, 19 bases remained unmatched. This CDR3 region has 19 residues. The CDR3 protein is CASSAPPGLAGLRGVEQYF. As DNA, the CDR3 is TGTGCCAGCAGTGCACCCCCGGGACTAGCGGGACTACGGGGAGTGGAGCAGTACTTC.

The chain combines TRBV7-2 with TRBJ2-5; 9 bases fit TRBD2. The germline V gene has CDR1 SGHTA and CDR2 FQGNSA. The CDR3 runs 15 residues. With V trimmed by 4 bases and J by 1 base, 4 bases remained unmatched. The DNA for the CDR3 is TGTGCCAGCAGCTGGACTAGCGCGGTCCAAGAGACCCAGTACTTC. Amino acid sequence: CASSWTSAVQETQYF. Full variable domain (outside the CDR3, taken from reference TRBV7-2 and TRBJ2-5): GAGVSQSPSNKVTEKGKDVELRCDPISGHTALYWYRQSLGQGLEFLIYFQGNSAPDKSGLPSDRFSAERTGGSVSTLTIQRTQQEDSAVYLCASSWTSAVQETQYFGPGTRLLVL.

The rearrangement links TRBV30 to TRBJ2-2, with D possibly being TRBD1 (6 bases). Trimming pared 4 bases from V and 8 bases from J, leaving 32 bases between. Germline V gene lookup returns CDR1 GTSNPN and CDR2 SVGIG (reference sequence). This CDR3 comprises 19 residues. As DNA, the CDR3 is TGTGCCTGGAAAGTCCTACAGGGCACGGCGGCCATGATACGGGGGGAGCTGTTTTTT. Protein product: CAWKVLQGTAAMIRGELFF. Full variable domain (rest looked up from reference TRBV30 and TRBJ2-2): SQTIHQWPATLVQPVGSPLSLECTVEGTSNPNLYWYRQAAGRGLQLLFYSVGIGQISSEVPQNLSASRPQDRQFILSSKKLLLSDSGFYLCAWKVLQGTAAMIRGELFFGEGSRLTVL.

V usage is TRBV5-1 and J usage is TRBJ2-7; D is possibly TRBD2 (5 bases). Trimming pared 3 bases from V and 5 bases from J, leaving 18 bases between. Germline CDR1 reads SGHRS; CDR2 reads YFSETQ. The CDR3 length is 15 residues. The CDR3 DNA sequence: TGCGCCAGCAGCTCCGGGCCCGGAGGTTCCCACGAGCAGTACTTC. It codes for CASSSGPGGSHEQYF. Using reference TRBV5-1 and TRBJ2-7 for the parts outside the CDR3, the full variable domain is KAGVTQTPRYLIKTRGQQVTLSCSPISGHRSVSWYQQTPGQGLQFLFEYFSETQRNKGNFPGRFSGRQFSNSRSEMNVSTLELGDSALYLCASSSGPGGSHEQYFGPGTRLTVT.

CDR3 in amino acids: CASSPFQGVKGNQPQHF. In nucleotides, the CDR3 is TGTGCCAGCAGCCCCTTTCAGGGGGTTAAGGGCAATCAGCCCCAGCATTTT. The V call is TRBV7-6, the J call TRBJ1-5, with 7 bases that match TRBD1. CDR1 is SGHVS, CDR2 FNYEAQ, per germline. The CDR3 length is 17 residues. V gave up 5 bases and J gave up 2 bases; unmatched junction bases: 12.

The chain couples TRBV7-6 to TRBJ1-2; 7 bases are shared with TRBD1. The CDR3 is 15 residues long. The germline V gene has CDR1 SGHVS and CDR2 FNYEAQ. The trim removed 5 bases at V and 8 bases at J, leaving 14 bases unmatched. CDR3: CASSPQGERYEGYTF. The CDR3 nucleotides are TGTGCCAGCAGCCCCCAGGGGGAGAGGTATGAAGGCTACACCTTC.

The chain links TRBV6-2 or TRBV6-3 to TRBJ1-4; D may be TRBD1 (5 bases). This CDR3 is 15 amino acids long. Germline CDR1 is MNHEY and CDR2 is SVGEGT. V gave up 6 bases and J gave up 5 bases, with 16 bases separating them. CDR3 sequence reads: CASSILRDWNEKLFF. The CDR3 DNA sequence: TGTGCCAGCAGCATCCTCCGGGACTGGAATGAAAAACTGTTTTTT.

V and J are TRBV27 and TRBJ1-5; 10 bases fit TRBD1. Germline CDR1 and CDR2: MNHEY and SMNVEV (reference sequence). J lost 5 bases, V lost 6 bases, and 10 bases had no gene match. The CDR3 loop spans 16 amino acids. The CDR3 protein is CASSSGLGQGYQPQHF. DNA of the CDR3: TGTGCCAGCAGCTCAGGCCTGGGACAGGGGTATCAGCCCCAGCATTTT.

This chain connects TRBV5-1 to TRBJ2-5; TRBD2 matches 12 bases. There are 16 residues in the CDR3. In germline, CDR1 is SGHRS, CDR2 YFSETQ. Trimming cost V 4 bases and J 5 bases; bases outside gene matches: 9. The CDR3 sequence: CASSPASGGARETQYF. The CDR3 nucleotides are TGCGCCAGCAGCCCAGCTAGCGGGGGGGCCCGGGAGACCCAGTACTTC.

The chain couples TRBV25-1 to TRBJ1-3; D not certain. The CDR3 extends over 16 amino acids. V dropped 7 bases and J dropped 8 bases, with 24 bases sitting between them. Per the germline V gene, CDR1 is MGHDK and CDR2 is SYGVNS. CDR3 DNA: TGTGCCAGCAAACCGAAGGATGCGGCAGCCTGGGACACCATATATTTT. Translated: CASKPKDAAAWDTIYF.

The CDR3 DNA is TGTGCCAGCAGTTACAGGCTAGCGGGGAACACCGGGGAGCTGTTTTTT. Protein sequence: CASSYRLAGNTGELFF. This rearrangement joins TRBV6-5 to TRBJ2-2; TRBD2 matches 8 bases. The CDR3 sequence is 16 residues long. CDR1 and CDR2 (germline): MNHEY, SVGAGI. The J segment lost 1 base and the V segment lost 2 bases, leaving 3 bases of the junction unmatched.

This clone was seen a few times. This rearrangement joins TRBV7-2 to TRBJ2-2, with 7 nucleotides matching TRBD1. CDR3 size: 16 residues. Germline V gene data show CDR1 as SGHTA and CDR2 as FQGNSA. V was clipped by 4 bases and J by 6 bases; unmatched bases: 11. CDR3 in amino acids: CASSWDRPVVSGELFF. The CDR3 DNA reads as TGTGCCAGCAGCTGGGACAGACCGGTGGTCTCCGGGGAGCTGTTTTTT.

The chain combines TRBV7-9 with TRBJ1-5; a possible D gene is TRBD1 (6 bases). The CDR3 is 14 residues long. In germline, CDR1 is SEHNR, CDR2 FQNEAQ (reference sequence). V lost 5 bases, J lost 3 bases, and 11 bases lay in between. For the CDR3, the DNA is TGTGCCAGCAGCCCGGGACAAAACAATCAGCCCCAGCATTTT. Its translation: CASSPGQNNQPQHF.

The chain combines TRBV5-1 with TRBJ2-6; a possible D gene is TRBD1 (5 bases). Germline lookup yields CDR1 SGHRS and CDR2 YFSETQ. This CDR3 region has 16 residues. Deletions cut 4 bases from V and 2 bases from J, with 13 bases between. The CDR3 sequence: CASSGTGFTGANVLTF. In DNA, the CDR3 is TGCGCCAGCAGCGGAACAGGATTCACTGGGGCCAACGTCCTGACTTTC.

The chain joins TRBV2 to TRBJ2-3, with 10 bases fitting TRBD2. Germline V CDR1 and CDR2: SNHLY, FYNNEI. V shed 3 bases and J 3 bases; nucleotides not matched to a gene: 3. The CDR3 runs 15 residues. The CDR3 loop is CASSEASGRTDTQYF. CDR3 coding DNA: TGTGCCAGCAGTGAGGCTAGCGGGAGAACAGATACGCAGTATTTT. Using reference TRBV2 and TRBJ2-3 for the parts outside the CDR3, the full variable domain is EPEVTQTPSHQVTQMGQEVILRCVPISNHLYFYWYRQILGQKVEFLVSFYNNEISEKSEIFDDQFSVERPDGSNFTLKIRSTKLEDSAMYFCASSEASGRTDTQYFGPGTRLTVL.

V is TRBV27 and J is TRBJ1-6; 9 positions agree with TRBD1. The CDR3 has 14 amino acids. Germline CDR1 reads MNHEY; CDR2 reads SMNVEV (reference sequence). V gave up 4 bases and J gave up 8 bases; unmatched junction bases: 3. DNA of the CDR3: TGTGCCAGCAGTTACGACAGGGGGTATTCACCCCTCCACTTT. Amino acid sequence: CASSYDRGYSPLHF.

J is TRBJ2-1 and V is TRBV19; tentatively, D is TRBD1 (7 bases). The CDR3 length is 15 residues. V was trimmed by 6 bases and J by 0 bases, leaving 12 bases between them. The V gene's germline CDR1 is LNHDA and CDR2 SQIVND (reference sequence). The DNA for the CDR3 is TGTGCCAGTAGGCGGGGACAGAGCTCCTACAATGAGCAGTTCTTC. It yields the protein CASRRGQSSYNEQFF.

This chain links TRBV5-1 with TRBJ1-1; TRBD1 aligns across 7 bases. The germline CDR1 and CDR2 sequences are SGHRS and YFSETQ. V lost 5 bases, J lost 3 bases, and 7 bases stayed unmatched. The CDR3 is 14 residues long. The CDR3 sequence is CASRGQQGDTEAFF. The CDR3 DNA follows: TGCGCCAGCAGGGGACAGCAAGGAGACACTGAAGCTTTCTTT.